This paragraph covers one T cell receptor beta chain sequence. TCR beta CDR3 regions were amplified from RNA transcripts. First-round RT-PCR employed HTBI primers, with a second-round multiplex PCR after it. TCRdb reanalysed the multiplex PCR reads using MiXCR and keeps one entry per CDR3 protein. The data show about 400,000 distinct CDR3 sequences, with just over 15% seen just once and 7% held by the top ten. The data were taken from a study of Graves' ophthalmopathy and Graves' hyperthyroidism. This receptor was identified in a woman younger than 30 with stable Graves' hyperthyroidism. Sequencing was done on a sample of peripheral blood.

The DNA for the CDR3 is TGTGCCAGCAATTTTAGAGGGGGGGCCCCCTACGAGCAGTACTTC. It encodes CASNFRGGAPYEQYF. The chain combines TRBV2 with TRBJ2-7; TRBD2 is a possible D gene (7 bases). Germline V gives CDR1 SNHLY, CDR2 FYNNEI. V was trimmed by 7 bases and J by 2 bases, leaving 18 bases between them. This CDR3 has 15 residues.